A single T cell receptor beta chain is shown here with its context. Its antigen is as yet unknown. These data originate in a study of OX40 agonist ivuxolimab in advanced cancers. Trimming took 0 bases from V and 7 from J, leaving 8 bases between them. The length of the CDR3 is 12 residues. From germline, CDR1 is SGHDT and CDR2 YYEEEE. Findings and caveats of the study: Antigen specificity remained undetermined for the expanded peripheral T cells.

Sequencing used immunoSEQ multiplex PCR; TCRdb keeps in-frame clones, though not all of them. Of 30,000 to 45,000 clones listed, roughly 80% are singletons. This rearrangement joins TRBV5-6 to TRBJ2-7; D uncertain. The starting material was CD4+ or CD8+ T cells sorted from blood, obtained in a trial of the OX40 agonist ivuxolimab. The source is an adult with an advanced solid tumor such as melanoma, head and neck, liver or kidney cancer. CDR3 in amino acids: CASSLASSEQYF. The DNA for the CDR3 is TGTGCCAGCAGCTTGGCATCAAGTGAGCAGTACTTC.